This is a list of T cell receptor beta chains from one sample in a study of blood T cell repertoires in COVID-19. The data were produced by immunoSEQ multiplex PCR, yet TCRdb's version contains in-frame clones alone and is incomplete. Counted here are 120,000 to 150,000 clones, 87% occurring once; the ten biggest clones make up nearly 0.95%. Specimen: peripheral blood. These receptors originate from a woman aged 45-59 years with acute or convalescent COVID-19. CDR3s include the opening cysteine and the closing phenylalanine or tryptophan. The D gene is left open where the match is weak. Size tells how often a clone was seen (once, few, many) or the class of an expanded clone, and some rows leave it out.

v_gene	d_gene	j_gene	abundance	CDR3nt	CDR3aa
TRBV7-3	-	TRBJ2-1	-	TGTGCCAGCGCGGCGGGGATCTACAATGAGCAGTTCTTC	CASAAGIYNEQFF
TRBV7-2	TRBD2	TRBJ2-1	-	TGTGCCAGCAGCGCGATAACTAGCGCCCCATACAATGAGCAGTTCTTC	CASSAITSAPYNEQFF
TRBV5-4	-	TRBJ2-7	-	TGTGCCAGCAGCTTGAGGGGGGGCCTCTACGAGCAGTACTTC	CASSLRGGLYEQYF
TRBV10-1	-	TRBJ2-7	-	TGCGCCAGCAGTGAAACCCAGCGCACCTACGAGCAGTACTTC	CASSETQRTYEQYF
TRBV9	TRBD1	TRBJ2-7	-	TGTGCCAGCAGCGGTCGGGACAGCTCCTACGAGCAGTACTTC	CASSGRDSSYEQYF
TRBV27	-	TRBJ2-2	-	TGTGCCAGCAGTTTATACAGTCGTGGCACCGGGGAGCTGTTTTTT	CASSLYSRGTGELFF
TRBV5-1	TRBD1	TRBJ2-7	-	TGCGCCAGCAGCTTGGGCGGAGGGACAGGGGGGACCTACGAGCAGTACTTC	CASSLGGGTGGTYEQYF
TRBV19	-	TRBJ2-7	-	TGTGCCAGTAGTATAGGGGGAGGCGGCTCCTACGAGCAGTACTTC	CASSIGGGGSYEQYF
TRBV29-1	TRBD1	TRBJ2-7	once	TGCAGCGTTGGGACCGGTGGACAGGGTATCTTCGGCTCCTACGAGCAGTACTTC	CSVGTGGQGIFGSYEQYF
TRBV19	TRBD1	TRBJ2-7	-	TGTGCCAGTAGTCCCGGGGACAGGGGGCTGGAGCAGTACTTC	CASSPGDRGLEQYF
TRBV19	-	TRBJ2-7	-	TGTGCCAGTAGTATAAGACCAGGGGCCCAGGGGGGCGAGCAGTACTTC	CASSIRPGAQGGEQYF
TRBV27	-	TRBJ2-7	once	TGTGCCAGCAGTTCCGTTTCCTACGAGCAGTACTTC	CASSSVSYEQYF
TRBV6-1	-	TRBJ2-1	few	TGTGCCAGCAGTGAAGAGGGCAGGGCTGTCAATGAGCAGTTCTTC	CASSEEGRAVNEQFF
TRBV2	-	TRBJ2-3	-	TGTGCCAGCAGTGGGCTCCGGGACTCCCTCACAGATACGCAGTATTTT	CASSGLRDSLTDTQYF
TRBV5-1	TRBD1	TRBJ1-1	-	TGCGCCAGCAGCTCTACAGGGGATGATGAAGCTTTCTTT	CASSSTGDDEAFF
TRBV5-6	TRBD2	TRBJ2-1	-	TGTGCCAGCAGCTTGGTTCCAGCGGGGGGGACTAATTACAATGAGCAGTTCTTC	CASSLVPAGGTNYNEQFF
TRBV29-1	-	TRBJ1-5	-	TGCAGCGTTGTGCAGGACACCCAGCCCCAGCATTTT	CSVVQDTQPQHF
TRBV19	TRBD1	TRBJ2-3	-	TGTGCCAGTAGTGGTGGGACAGGTCTTAGGGATACGCAGTATTTT	CASSGGTGLRDTQYF
TRBV10-1	-	TRBJ1-6	-	TGCGCCAGCAGTGGACAGAATTCACCCCTCCACTTT	CASSGQNSPLHF
TRBV6-1	TRBD2	TRBJ2-1	-	TGTGCCAGCAGTGAAGACTGGACTAGCTCAAGGGGCAATGAGCAGTTCTTC	CASSEDWTSSRGNEQFF
TRBV5-1	TRBD1	TRBJ1-2	-	TGCGCCAGCAGCTCCGGACAGGGTAATGGCTACACCTTC	CASSSGQGNGYTF
TRBV9	-	TRBJ2-1	-	TGTGCCAGCAGCTTTTCAGGGTTTGAGCAGTTCTTC	CASSFSGFEQFF
TRBV7-9	TRBD1	TRBJ1-2	once	TGTGCCAGCAGCCTAGGACAGGGTAACTATGGCTACACCTTC	CASSLGQGNYGYTF
TRBV6-5	-	TRBJ2-4	-	TGTGCCAGCAGCCTCGGCGATGGAGACATTCAGTACTTC	CASSLGDGDIQYF
TRBV5-4	-	TRBJ2-3	-	TGTGCCAGCAGCTTGGAAGGCGGCCCGGGCACAGATACGCAGTATTTT	CASSLEGGPGTDTQYF
TRBV11-2	-	TRBJ1-5	-	TGTGCCAGCAGCTTTGGCCAGGGCGGCGATCAGCCCCAGCATTTT	CASSFGQGGDQPQHF